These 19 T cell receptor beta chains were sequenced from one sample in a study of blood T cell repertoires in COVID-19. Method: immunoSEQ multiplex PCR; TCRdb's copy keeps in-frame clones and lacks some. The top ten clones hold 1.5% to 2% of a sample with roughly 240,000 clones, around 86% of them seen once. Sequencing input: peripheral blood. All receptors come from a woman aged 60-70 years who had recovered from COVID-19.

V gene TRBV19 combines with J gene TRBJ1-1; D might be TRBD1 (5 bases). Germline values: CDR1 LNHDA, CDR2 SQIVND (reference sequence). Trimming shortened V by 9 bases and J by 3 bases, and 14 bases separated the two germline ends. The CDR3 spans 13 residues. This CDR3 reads CASGQGSDTEAFF. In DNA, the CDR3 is TGTGCCAGCGGTCAGGGATCCGACACTGAAGCTTTCTTT.

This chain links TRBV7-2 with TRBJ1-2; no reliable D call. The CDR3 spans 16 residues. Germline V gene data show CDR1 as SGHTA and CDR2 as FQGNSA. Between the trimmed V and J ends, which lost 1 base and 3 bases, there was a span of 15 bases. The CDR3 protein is CASSLGSVSTHYGYTF. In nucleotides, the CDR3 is TGTGCCAGCAGCTTAGGGAGCGTGAGCACTCACTATGGCTACACCTTC.

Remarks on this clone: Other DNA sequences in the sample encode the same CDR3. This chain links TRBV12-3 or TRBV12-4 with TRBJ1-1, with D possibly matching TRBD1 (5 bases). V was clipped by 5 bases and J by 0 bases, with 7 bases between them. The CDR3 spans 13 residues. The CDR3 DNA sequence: TGTGCCAGCAGTCTGACAGTGAACACTGAAGCTTTCTTT. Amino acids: CASSLTVNTEAFF.

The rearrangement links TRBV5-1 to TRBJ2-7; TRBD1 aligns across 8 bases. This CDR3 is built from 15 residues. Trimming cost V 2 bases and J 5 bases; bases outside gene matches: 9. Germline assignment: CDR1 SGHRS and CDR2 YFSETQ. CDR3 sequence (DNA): TGCGCCAGCAGCTTCAGACAGGGGCCGTCCGACGAGCAGTACTTC. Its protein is CASSFRQGPSDEQYF.

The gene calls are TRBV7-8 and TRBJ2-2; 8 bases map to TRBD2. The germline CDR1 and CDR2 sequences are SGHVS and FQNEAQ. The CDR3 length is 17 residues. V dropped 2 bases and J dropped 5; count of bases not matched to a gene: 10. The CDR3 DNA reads TGTGCCAGCAGCTTAAGCACGGGGGGGGCGCGAACCGGGGAGCTGTTTTTT. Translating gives CASSLSTGGARTGELFF.

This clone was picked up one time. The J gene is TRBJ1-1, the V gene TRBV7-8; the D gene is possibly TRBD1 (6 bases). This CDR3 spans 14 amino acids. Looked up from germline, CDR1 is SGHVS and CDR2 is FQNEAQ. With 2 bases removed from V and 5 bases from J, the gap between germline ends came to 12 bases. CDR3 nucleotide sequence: TGTGCCAGCAGCTTATCCGGACAGAATACTGAAGCTTTCTTT. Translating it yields CASSLSGQNTEAFF. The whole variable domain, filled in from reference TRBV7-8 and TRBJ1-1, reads GAGVSQSPRYKVAKRGQDVALRCDPISGHVSLFWYQQALGQGPEFLTYFQNEAQLDKSGLPSDRFFAERPEGSVSTLKIQRTQQEDSAVYLCASSLSGQNTEAFFGQGTRLTVV.

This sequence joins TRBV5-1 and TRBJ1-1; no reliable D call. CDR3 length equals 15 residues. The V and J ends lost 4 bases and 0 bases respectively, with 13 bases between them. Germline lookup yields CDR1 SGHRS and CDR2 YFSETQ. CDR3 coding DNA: TGCGCCAGCAGCCCGAGCGTGGTCTTGAACACTGAAGCTTTCTTT. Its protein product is CASSPSVVLNTEAFF.

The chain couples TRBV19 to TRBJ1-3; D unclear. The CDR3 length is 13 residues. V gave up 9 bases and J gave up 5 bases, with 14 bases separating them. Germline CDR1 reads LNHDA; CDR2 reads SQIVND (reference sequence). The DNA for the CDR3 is TGTGCCAGCCGTGTGGAGCAGCGAAACACCATATATTTT. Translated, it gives CASRVEQRNTIYF.

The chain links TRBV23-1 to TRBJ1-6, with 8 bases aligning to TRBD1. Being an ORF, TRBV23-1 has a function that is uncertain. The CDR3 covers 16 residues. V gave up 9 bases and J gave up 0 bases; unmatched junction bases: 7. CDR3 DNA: TGCGCCAGGACTACAGGGGGAAGCTCCTATAATTCACCCCTCCACTTT. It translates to CARTTGGSSYNSPLHF.

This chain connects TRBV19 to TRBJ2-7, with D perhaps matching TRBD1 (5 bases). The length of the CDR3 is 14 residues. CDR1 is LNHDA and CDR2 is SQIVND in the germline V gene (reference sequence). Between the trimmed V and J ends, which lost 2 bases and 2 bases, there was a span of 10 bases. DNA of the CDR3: TGTGCCAGTAGTATAACCGCAGGGCCCTACGAGCAGTACTTC. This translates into CASSITAGPYEQYF. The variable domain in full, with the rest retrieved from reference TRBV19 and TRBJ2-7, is DGGITQSPKYLFRKEGQNVTLSCEQNLNHDAMYWYRQDPGQGLRLIYYSQIVNDFQKGDIAEGYSVSREKKESFPLTVTSAQKNPTAFYLCASSITAGPYEQYFGPGTRLTVT.

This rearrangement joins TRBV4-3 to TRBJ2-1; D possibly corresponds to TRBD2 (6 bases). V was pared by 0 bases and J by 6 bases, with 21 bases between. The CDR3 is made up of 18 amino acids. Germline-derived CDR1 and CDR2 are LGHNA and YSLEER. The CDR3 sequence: CASSQDLDSGAKFNEQFF. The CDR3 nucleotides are TGCGCCAGCAGCCAAGATCTCGATAGCGGAGCGAAATTCAATGAGCAGTTCTTC.

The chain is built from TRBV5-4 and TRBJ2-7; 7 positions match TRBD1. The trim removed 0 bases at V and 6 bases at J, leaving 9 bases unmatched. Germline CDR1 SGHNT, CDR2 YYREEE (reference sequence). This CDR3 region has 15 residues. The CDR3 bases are TGTGCCAGCAGCTTGGGAGGGGGCGACCCCGGCGAGCAGTACTTC. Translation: CASSLGGGDPGEQYF.

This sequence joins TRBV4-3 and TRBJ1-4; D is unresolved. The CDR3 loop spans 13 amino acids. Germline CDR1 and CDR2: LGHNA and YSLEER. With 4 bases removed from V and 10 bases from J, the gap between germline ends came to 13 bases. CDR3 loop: CASSREEEGKLFF. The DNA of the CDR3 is TGCGCCAGCAGCCGAGAGGAGGAAGGAAAACTGTTTTTT.

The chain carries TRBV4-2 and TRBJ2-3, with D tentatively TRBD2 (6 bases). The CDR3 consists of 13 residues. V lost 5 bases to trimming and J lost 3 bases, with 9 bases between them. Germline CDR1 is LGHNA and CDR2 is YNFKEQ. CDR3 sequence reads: CASSTGTTDTQYF. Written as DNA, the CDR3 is TGTGCCAGCAGCACCGGGACTACAGATACGCAGTATTTT.

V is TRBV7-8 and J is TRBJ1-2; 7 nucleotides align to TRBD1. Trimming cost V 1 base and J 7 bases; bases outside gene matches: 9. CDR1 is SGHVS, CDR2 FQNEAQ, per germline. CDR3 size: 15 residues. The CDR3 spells CASSLDFGTDGGYTF. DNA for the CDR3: TGTGCCAGCAGCTTAGATTTTGGGACAGATGGTGGCTACACCTTC.

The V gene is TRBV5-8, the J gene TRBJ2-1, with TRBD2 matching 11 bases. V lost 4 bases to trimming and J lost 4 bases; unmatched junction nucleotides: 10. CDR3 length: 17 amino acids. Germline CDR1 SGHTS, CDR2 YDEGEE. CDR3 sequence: CASSRSGTSGPYNEQFF. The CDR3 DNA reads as TGTGCCAGCAGCCGATCCGGGACTAGCGGACCTTACAATGAGCAGTTCTTC.

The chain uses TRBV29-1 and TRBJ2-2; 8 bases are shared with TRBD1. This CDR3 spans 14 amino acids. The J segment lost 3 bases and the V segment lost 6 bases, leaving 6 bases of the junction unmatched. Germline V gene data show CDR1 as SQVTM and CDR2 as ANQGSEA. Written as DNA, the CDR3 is TGCAGCGTCATAGACAGGGGTGACACCGGGGAGCTGTTTTTT. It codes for CSVIDRGDTGELFF.

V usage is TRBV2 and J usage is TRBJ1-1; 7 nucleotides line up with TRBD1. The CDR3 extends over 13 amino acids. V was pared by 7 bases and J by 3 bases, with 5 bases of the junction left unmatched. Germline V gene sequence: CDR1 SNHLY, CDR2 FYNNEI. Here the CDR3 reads CASMRDRDTEAFF. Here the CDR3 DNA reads TGTGCCAGCATGAGGGACAGAGACACTGAAGCTTTCTTT.

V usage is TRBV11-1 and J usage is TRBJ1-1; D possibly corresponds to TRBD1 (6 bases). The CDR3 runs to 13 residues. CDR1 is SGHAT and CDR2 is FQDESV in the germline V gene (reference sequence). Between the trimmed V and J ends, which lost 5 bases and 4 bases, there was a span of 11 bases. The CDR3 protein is CASSEQGGTEAFF. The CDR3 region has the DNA TGTGCCAGCAGCGAACAGGGTGGCACTGAAGCTTTCTTT. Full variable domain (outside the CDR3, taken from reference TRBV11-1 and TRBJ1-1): EAEVAQSPRYKITEKSQAVAFWCDPISGHATLYWYRQILGQGPELLVQFQDESVVDDSQLPKDRFSAERLKGVDSTLKIQPAELGDSAMYLCASSEQGGTEAFFGQGTRLTVV.